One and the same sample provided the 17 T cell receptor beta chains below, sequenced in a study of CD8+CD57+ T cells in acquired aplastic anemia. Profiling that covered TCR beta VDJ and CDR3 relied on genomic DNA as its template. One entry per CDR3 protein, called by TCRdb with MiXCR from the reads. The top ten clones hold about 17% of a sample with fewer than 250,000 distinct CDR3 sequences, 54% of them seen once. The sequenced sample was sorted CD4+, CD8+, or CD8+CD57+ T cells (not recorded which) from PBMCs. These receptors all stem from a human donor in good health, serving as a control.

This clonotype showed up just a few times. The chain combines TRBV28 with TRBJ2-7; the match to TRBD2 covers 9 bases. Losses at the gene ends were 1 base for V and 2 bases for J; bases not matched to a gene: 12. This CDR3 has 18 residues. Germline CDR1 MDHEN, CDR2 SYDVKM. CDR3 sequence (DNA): TGTGCCAGCAGTTTATACGCCCTGCCTAGCGGGGCCCCCTACGAGCAGTACTTC. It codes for CASSLYALPSGAPYEQYF.

The CDR3 here is CASSRSGRSGEQYF. In DNA form, the CDR3 reads TGTGCCAGTAGTAGGAGCGGGAGGTCGGGCGAGCAGTACTTC. The chain is built from TRBV19 and TRBJ2-7; 9 bases are a match to TRBD2. CDR1 and CDR2 (germline): LNHDA, SQIVND (reference sequence). Losses at the gene ends were 4 bases for V and 6 bases for J; bases not matched to a gene: 7. The CDR3 has 14 residues. The full variable domain, with the rest looked up from reference TRBV19 and TRBJ2-7, is DGGITQSPKYLFRKEGQNVTLSCEQNLNHDAMYWYRQDPGQGLRLIYYSQIVNDFQKGDIAEGYSVSREKKESFPLTVTSAQKNPTAFYLCASSRSGRSGEQYFGPGTRLTVT.

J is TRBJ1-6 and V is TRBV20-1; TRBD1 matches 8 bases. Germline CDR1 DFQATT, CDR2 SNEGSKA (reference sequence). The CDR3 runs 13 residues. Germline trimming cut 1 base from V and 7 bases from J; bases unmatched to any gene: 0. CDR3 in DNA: TGCAGTGCTAGAGGGACAGGGAATTCACCCCTCCACTTT. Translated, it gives CSARGTGNSPLHF.

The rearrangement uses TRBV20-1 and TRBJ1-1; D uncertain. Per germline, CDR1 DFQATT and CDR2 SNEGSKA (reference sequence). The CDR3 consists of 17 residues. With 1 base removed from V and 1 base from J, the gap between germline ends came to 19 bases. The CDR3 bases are TGCAGTGCTAGAGGACCAGGATGGAGGACCACGAACACTGAAGCTTTCTTT. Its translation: CSARGPGWRTTNTEAFF.

The CDR3 here is CASRPRTDYGYTF. CDR3 bases: TGTGCCAGCAGACCCCGGACAGACTATGGCTACACCTTC. The chain employs TRBV2 and TRBJ1-2; tentatively, D is TRBD1 (6 bases). Looked up from germline, CDR1 is SNHLY and CDR2 is FYNNEI. V was trimmed by 6 bases and J by 3 bases, leaving 11 bases between them. This CDR3 comprises 13 residues. The full variable domain, with the rest looked up from reference TRBV2 and TRBJ1-2, is EPEVTQTPSHQVTQMGQEVILRCVPISNHLYFYWYRQILGQKVEFLVSFYNNEISEKSEIFDDQFSVERPDGSNFTLKIRSTKLEDSAMYFCASRPRTDYGYTFGSGTRLTVV.

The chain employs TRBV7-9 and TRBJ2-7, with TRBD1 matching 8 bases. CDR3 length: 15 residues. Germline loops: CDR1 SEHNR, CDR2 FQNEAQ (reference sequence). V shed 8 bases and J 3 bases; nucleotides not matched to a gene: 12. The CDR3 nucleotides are TGTGCCAGCGGCGCGCTCAAGACAGGGGACTACGAGCAGTACTTC. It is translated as CASGALKTGDYEQYF.

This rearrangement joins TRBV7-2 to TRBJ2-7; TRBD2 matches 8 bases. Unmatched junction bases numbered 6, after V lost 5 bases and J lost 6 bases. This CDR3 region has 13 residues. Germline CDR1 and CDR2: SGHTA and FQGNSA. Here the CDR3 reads CASSPGLGPEQYF. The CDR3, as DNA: TGTGCCAGCAGCCCGGGACTAGGTCCCGAGCAGTACTTC.

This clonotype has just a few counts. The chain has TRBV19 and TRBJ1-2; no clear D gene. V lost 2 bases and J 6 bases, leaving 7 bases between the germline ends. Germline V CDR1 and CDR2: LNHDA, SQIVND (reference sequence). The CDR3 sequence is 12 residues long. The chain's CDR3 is CASSIKGNGYTF. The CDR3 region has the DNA TGTGCCAGTAGTATAAAAGGGAATGGCTACACCTTC. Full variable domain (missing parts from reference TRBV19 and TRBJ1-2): DGGITQSPKYLFRKEGQNVTLSCEQNLNHDAMYWYRQDPGQGLRLIYYSQIVNDFQKGDIAEGYSVSREKKESFPLTVTSAQKNPTAFYLCASSIKGNGYTFGSGTRLTVV.

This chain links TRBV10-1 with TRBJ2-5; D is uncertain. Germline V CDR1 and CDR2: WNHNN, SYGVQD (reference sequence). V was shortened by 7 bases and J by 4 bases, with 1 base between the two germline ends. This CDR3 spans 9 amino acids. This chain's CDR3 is CASTETQYF. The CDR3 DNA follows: TGCGCCAGCACAGAGACCCAGTACTTC.

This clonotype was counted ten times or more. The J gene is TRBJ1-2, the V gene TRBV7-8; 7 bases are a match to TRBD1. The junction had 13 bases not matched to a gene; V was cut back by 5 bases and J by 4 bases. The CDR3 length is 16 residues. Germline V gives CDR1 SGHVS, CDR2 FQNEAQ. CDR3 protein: CASSRQDRVIGYGYTF. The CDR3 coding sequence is TGTGCCAGCAGCAGACAAGACAGGGTCATCGGCTATGGCTACACCTTC.

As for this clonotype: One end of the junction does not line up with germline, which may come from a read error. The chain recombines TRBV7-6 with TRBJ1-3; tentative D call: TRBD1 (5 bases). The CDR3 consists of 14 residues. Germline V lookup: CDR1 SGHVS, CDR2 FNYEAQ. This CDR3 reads CASSSGTTGNAIYF. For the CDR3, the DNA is TGTGCCAGCAGCTCAGGGACGACCGGAAACGCCATATATTTT.

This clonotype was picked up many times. In nucleotides, the CDR3 is TGCAGTGCCAGTAGTTGGGGACGCAAGAACACTGAAGCTTTCTTT. This gives the protein CSASSWGRKNTEAFF. This chain connects TRBV20-1 to TRBJ1-1, with D possibly being TRBD1 (5 bases). The length of the CDR3 is 15 residues. Germline CDR1 reads DFQATT; CDR2 reads SNEGSKA (reference sequence). Trimming removed 6 bases at V and 1 base at J, with 18 bases between.

CDR3 region: CASSLENPVGEQYTEAFF. Here the CDR3 DNA reads TGTGCCAGCAGCTTGGAGAACCCGGTTGGGGAGCAGTACACTGAAGCTTTCTTT. The chain couples TRBV5-6 to TRBJ1-1; no reliable D call. CDR1 is SGHDT and CDR2 is YYEEEE in the germline V gene. The CDR3 has 18 amino acids. The V gene lost 0 bases and the J gene lost 3 bases, with 21 bases spanning the gap.

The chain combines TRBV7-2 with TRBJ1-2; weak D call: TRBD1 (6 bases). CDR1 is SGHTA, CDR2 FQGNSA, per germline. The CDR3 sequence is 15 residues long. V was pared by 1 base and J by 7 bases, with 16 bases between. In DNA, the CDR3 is TGTGCCAGCAGCTTAGTGCTTTGGGGGCAGGTTGGCTACACCTTC. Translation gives CASSLVLWGQVGYTF.

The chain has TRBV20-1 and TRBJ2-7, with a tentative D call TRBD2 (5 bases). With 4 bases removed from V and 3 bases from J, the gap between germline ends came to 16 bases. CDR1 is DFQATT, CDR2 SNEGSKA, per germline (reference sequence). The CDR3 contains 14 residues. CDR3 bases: TGCAGTGCTAAGATCAGAGGGATCATCTACGAGCAGTACTTC. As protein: CSAKIRGIIYEQYF.

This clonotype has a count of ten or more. The CDR3: CASSSPGQGEAFF. Written as DNA, the CDR3 is TGTGCCAGCAGTTCCCCAGGACAGGGTGAAGCTTTCTTT. The V call is TRBV6-5, the J call TRBJ1-1; 8 bases map to TRBD1. Per the germline V gene, CDR1 is MNHEY and CDR2 is SVGAGI. The V segment lost 4 bases and the J segment 7 bases; nucleotides outside the gene matches: 5. The CDR3 covers 13 residues.

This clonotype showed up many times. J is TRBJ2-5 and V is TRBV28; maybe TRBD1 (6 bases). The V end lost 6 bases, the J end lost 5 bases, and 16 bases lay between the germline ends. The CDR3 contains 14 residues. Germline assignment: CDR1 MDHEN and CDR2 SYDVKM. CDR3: CASSRGQMRETQYF. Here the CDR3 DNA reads TGTGCCAGCAGCCGCGGACAGATGAGGGAGACCCAGTACTTC.